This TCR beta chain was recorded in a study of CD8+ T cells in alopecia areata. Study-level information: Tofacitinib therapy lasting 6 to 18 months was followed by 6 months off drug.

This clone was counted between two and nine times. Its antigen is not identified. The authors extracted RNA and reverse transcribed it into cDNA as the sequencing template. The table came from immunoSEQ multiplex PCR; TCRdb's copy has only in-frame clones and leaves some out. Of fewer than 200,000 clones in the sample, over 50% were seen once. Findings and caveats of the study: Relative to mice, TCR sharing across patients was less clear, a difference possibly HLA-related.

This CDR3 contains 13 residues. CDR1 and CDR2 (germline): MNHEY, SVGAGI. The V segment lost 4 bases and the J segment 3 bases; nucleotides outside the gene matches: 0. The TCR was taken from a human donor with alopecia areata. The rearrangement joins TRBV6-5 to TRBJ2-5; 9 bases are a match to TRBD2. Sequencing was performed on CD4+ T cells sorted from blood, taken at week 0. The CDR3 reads CASSWTSEETQYF. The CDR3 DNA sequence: TGTGCCAGCAGTTGGACTAGCGAAGAGACCCAGTACTTC.